This is a list of T cell receptor beta chains from one sample in a study of cytomegalovirus exposure and HLA in healthy donors. Data came from immunoSEQ multiplex PCR; TCRdb stores just in-frame clones and leaves some out. This sample has about 160,000 clones, with around 80% found just once. Sequenced input: PBMCs. These receptors were collected from a man aged 40-49 years in good health and CMV-seronegative. CDR3s include the opening cysteine and the closing phenylalanine or tryptophan. Each record gives: D gene, clone size, V gene, J gene, CDR3 protein, CDR3 DNA. A D gene is named only where the DNA matches it firmly. Clone size is stated in some rows and not others, as once, few, many or a class when expanded.

d_call: NA; clone_size: NA; v_call: TRBV28; j_call: TRBJ2-2; cdr3_aa: CASAGVPANTGELFF; cdr3_nt: TGTGCCAGCGCCGGGGTCCCGGCGAACACCGGGGAGCTGTTTTTT
d_call: TRBD1; clone_size: NA; v_call: TRBV5-4; j_call: TRBJ1-2; cdr3_aa: CASSPQGAGYGYTF; cdr3_nt: TGTGCCAGCAGCCCCCAGGGGGCAGGCTATGGCTACACCTTC
d_call: NA; clone_size: NA; v_call: TRBV2; j_call: TRBJ1-1; cdr3_aa: CASPDRINTEAFF; cdr3_nt: TGTGCCAGCCCTGACAGAATAAACACTGAAGCTTTCTTT
d_call: NA; clone_size: NA; v_call: TRBV6-6; j_call: TRBJ2-3; cdr3_aa: CASSTRDSYTDTQYF; cdr3_nt: TGTGCCAGCAGTACCCGGGACTCCTACACAGATACGCAGTATTTT
d_call: NA; clone_size: NA; v_call: TRBV23-1; j_call: TRBJ2-4; cdr3_aa: CASSRLPDKSKNIQYF; cdr3_nt: TGCGCCAGCAGCCGTCTCCCGGACAAGTCCAAAAACATTCAGTACTTC
d_call: NA; clone_size: NA; v_call: TRBV28; j_call: TRBJ2-6; cdr3_aa: CASSLRGLGANGLTF; cdr3_nt: TGTGCCAGCAGTTTAAGGGGGTTAGGGGCCAACGGCCTGACTTTC
d_call: NA; clone_size: NA; v_call: TRBV6-1; j_call: TRBJ2-2; cdr3_aa: CASTKIDSAGELFF; cdr3_nt: TGTGCCAGCACAAAGATAGACAGCGCCGGGGAGCTGTTTTTT
d_call: TRBD1; clone_size: NA; v_call: TRBV30; j_call: TRBJ1-5; cdr3_aa: CACQTGGNQPQHF; cdr3_nt: TGTGCCTGCCAGACAGGGGGCAATCAGCCCCAGCATTTT
d_call: NA; clone_size: NA; v_call: TRBV6-5; j_call: TRBJ2-7; cdr3_aa: CASSPGTWTYEQYF; cdr3_nt: TGTGCCAGCAGTCCCGGGACATGGACCTACGAGCAGTACTTC
d_call: TRBD2; clone_size: NA; v_call: TRBV4-1; j_call: TRBJ2-1; cdr3_aa: CASSQDRAGGRNEQFF; cdr3_nt: TGCGCCAGCAGCCAAGATCGCGCGGGAGGGCGCAATGAGCAGTTCTTC
d_call: NA; clone_size: NA; v_call: TRBV4-2; j_call: TRBJ2-5; cdr3_aa: CASSLWLEETQYF; cdr3_nt: TGTGCCAGCAGCCTATGGCTAGAAGAGACCCAGTACTTC
d_call: NA; clone_size: NA; v_call: TRBV19; j_call: TRBJ2-6; cdr3_aa: CASSRGGSGANGLTF; cdr3_nt: TGTGCCAGTAGTAGAGGGGGATCTGGGGCCAACGGCCTGACTTTC
d_call: TRBD2; clone_size: NA; v_call: TRBV5-1; j_call: TRBJ2-1; cdr3_aa: CASSLSGSSYNEQFF; cdr3_nt: TGCGCCAGCAGCCTTAGCGGGAGCTCCTACAATGAGCAGTTCTTC
d_call: NA; clone_size: NA; v_call: TRBV11-2; j_call: TRBJ2-2; cdr3_aa: CASSTNLGDTGELFF; cdr3_nt: TGTGCCAGCAGCACTAATTTAGGGGATACCGGGGAGCTGTTTTTT
d_call: NA; clone_size: NA; v_call: TRBV28; j_call: TRBJ2-5; cdr3_aa: CASSPPPGAYQETQYF; cdr3_nt: TGTGCCAGCAGTCCTCCTCCAGGGGCTTACCAAGAGACCCAGTACTTC
d_call: NA; clone_size: NA; v_call: TRBV5-6; j_call: TRBJ2-2; cdr3_aa: CASSRGDRENTGELFF; cdr3_nt: TGTGCCAGCAGCCGCGGGGACAGAGAGAACACCGGGGAGCTGTTTTTT
d_call: TRBD2; clone_size: once; v_call: TRBV4-3; j_call: TRBJ2-1; cdr3_aa: CASSQAGTSSYNEQFF; cdr3_nt: TGCGCCAGCAGCCAAGCGGGGACTAGCTCCTACAATGAGCAGTTCTTC
d_call: NA; clone_size: NA; v_call: TRBV7-2; j_call: TRBJ1-2; cdr3_aa: CASSPEPNYGYTF; cdr3_nt: TGTGCCAGCAGCCCGGAGCCTAACTATGGCTACACCTTC
d_call: NA; clone_size: NA; v_call: TRBV2; j_call: TRBJ2-2; cdr3_aa: CASRRLVGTGELFF; cdr3_nt: TGTGCCAGCAGACGGTTAGTCGGCACCGGGGAGCTGTTTTTT
d_call: NA; clone_size: NA; v_call: TRBV27; j_call: TRBJ1-1; cdr3_aa: CASSLWGTSEAFF; cdr3_nt: TGTGCCAGCAGTTTATGGGGGACTTCCGAAGCTTTCTTT
d_call: NA; clone_size: NA; v_call: TRBV20-1; j_call: TRBJ2-2; cdr3_aa: CSATPSRELFF; cdr3_nt: TGCAGTGCCACTCCATCGAGGGAGCTGTTTTTT
d_call: NA; clone_size: NA; v_call: TRBV5-4; j_call: TRBJ2-7; cdr3_aa: CASISWGETIDEQYF; cdr3_nt: TGTGCCAGCATCTCATGGGGGGAAACTATCGACGAGCAGTACTTC
d_call: NA; clone_size: NA; v_call: TRBV6-4; j_call: TRBJ1-1; cdr3_aa: CASRNSWLNTEAFF; cdr3_nt: TGTGCCAGCCGGAACAGCTGGTTGAACACTGAAGCTTTCTTT
d_call: TRBD1; clone_size: NA; v_call: TRBV2; j_call: TRBJ2-7; cdr3_aa: CASSRDRRSYEQYF; cdr3_nt: TGTGCCAGCAGTAGGGACAGGCGCTCCTACGAGCAGTACTTC
d_call: TRBD2; clone_size: once; v_call: TRBV9; j_call: TRBJ2-3; cdr3_aa: CASSVKAGGSGTDTQYF; cdr3_nt: TGTGCCAGCAGCGTAAAAGCGGGAGGCAGTGGGACAGATACGCAGTATTTT
d_call: NA; clone_size: NA; v_call: TRBV19; j_call: TRBJ2-7; cdr3_aa: CASSILWTPSYEQYF; cdr3_nt: TGTGCCAGTAGTATACTTTGGACACCCTCCTACGAGCAGTACTTC
d_call: TRBD2; clone_size: NA; v_call: TRBV28; j_call: TRBJ2-7; cdr3_aa: CASSFPSGYEQYF; cdr3_nt: TGTGCCAGCAGTTTTCCTAGCGGCTACGAGCAGTACTTC
d_call: NA; clone_size: NA; v_call: TRBV5-1; j_call: TRBJ2-7; cdr3_aa: CASSLRGANFYEQYF; cdr3_nt: TGCGCCAGCAGCTTGCGGGGGGCAAACTTCTACGAGCAGTACTTC
d_call: NA; clone_size: NA; v_call: TRBV5-6; j_call: TRBJ2-7; cdr3_aa: CASSLHTSSRGIGEQYF; cdr3_nt: TGTGCCAGCAGCTTGCATACCAGCTCTCGAGGTATTGGCGAGCAGTACTTC
d_call: TRBD2; clone_size: NA; v_call: TRBV9; j_call: TRBJ2-7; cdr3_aa: CASSPGGLAGTYEQYF; cdr3_nt: TGTGCCAGCAGCCCCGGGGGGCTAGCGGGAACCTACGAGCAGTACTTC
d_call: TRBD1; clone_size: once; v_call: TRBV6-4; j_call: TRBJ1-5; cdr3_aa: CASSDSCRGGNQPQHF; cdr3_nt: TGTGCCAGCAGTGACTCGTGCAGGGGGGGCAATCAGCCCCAGCATTTT
d_call: NA; clone_size: few; v_call: TRBV7-6; j_call: TRBJ1-1; cdr3_aa: CASSAFHTRGTEAFF; cdr3_nt: TGTGCCAGCAGCGCCTTTCACACCCGAGGGACTGAAGCTTTCTTT
d_call: NA; clone_size: NA; v_call: TRBV4-3; j_call: TRBJ1-4; cdr3_aa: CASSQDYRGGDEKLFF; cdr3_nt: TGCGCCAGCAGCCAAGATTATAGGGGAGGAGATGAAAAACTGTTTTTT
d_call: NA; clone_size: few; v_call: TRBV19; j_call: TRBJ1-4; cdr3_aa: CASSGLGNEKLFF; cdr3_nt: TGTGCCAGCTCAGGGTTGGGTAATGAAAAACTGTTTTTT
d_call: NA; clone_size: NA; v_call: TRBV21-1; j_call: TRBJ1-1; cdr3_aa: CATENRGPFGNTEAFF; cdr3_nt: TGTGCCACCGAGAACAGGGGACCTTTCGGGAACACTGAAGCTTTCTTT
d_call: NA; clone_size: few; v_call: TRBV29-1; j_call: TRBJ2-2; cdr3_aa: CSALGTGELFF; cdr3_nt: TGCAGCGCCCTCGGGACCGGGGAGCTGTTTTTT
d_call: NA; clone_size: NA; v_call: TRBV27; j_call: TRBJ1-5; cdr3_aa: CASSPDQPQHF; cdr3_nt: TGTGCCAGCAGTCCCGATCAGCCCCAGCATTTT
d_call: NA; clone_size: few; v_call: TRBV4-2; j_call: TRBJ2-7; cdr3_aa: CASSPVSDILYYEQYF; cdr3_nt: TGTGCCAGCAGCCCAGTCTCGGACATACTATACTACGAGCAGTACTTC
d_call: TRBD2; clone_size: NA; v_call: TRBV6-1; j_call: TRBJ2-1; cdr3_aa: CASGGRAYNEQFF; cdr3_nt: TGTGCCAGCGGCGGGAGGGCTTACAATGAGCAGTTCTTC
d_call: NA; clone_size: NA; v_call: TRBV6-5; j_call: TRBJ2-7; cdr3_aa: CASTRHVSSEQYF; cdr3_nt: TGTGCCAGCACCCGCCATGTGAGCTCCGAGCAGTACTTC
d_call: NA; clone_size: once; v_call: TRBV5-1; j_call: TRBJ2-3; cdr3_aa: CASSLASPGFDTQYF; cdr3_nt: TGCGCCAGCAGCCTAGCGTCCCCAGGGTTTGATACGCAGTATTTT
d_call: TRBD1; clone_size: NA; v_call: TRBV5-6; j_call: TRBJ1-1; cdr3_aa: CASSFGTGSNTEAFF; cdr3_nt: TGTGCCAGCAGCTTCGGGACAGGGTCGAACACTGAAGCTTTCTTT
d_call: NA; clone_size: NA; v_call: TRBV27; j_call: TRBJ2-1; cdr3_aa: CASSNRRNNEQFF; cdr3_nt: TGTGCCAGCAGCAACCGGAGGAACAATGAGCAGTTCTTC
d_call: TRBD2; clone_size: NA; v_call: TRBV6-5; j_call: TRBJ2-1; cdr3_aa: CASSGLAGPHVFF; cdr3_nt: TGTGCCAGCAGTGGACTAGCGGGTCCCCACGTGTTCTTC